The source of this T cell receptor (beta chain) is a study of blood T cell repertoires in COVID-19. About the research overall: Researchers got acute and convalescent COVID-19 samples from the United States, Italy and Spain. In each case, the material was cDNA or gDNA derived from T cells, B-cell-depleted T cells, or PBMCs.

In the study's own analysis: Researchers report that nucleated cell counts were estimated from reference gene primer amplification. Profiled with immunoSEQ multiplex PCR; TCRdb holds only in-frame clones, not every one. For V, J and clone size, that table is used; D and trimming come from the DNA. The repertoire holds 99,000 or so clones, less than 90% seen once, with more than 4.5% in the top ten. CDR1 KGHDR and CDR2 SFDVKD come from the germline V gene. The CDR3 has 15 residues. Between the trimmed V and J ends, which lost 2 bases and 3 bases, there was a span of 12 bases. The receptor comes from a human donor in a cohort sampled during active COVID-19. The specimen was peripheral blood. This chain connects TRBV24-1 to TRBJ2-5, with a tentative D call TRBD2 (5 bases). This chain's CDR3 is CATSDSVGIKETQYF. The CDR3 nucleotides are TGTGCCACCAGTGATTCTGTCGGGATTAAAGAGACCCAGTACTTC.